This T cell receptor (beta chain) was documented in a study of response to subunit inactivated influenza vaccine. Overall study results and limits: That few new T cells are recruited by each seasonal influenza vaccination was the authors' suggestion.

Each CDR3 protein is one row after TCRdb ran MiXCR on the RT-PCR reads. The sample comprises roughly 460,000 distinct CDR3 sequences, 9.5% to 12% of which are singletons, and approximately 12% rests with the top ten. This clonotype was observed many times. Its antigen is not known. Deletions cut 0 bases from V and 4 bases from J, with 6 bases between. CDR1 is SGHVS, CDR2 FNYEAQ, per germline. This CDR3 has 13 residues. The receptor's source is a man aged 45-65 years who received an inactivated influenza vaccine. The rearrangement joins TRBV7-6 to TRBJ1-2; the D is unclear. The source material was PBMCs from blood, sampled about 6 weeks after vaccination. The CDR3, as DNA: TGTGCCAGCAGCTTAGCCGACGGCTATGGCTACACCTTC. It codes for CASSLADGYGYTF.